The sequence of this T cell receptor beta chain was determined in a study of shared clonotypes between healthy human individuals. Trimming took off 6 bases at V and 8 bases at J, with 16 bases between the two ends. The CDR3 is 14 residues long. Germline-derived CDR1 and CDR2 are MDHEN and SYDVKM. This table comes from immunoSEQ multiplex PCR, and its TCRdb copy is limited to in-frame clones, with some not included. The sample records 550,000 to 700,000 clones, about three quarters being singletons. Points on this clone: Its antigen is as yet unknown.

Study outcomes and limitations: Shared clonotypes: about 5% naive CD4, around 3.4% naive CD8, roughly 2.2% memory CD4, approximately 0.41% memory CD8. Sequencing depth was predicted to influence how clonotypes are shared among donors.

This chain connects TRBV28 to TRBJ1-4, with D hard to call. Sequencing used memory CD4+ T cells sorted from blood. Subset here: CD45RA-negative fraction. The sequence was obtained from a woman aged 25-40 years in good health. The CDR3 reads CASRLRLGWEKLFF. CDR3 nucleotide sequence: TGTGCCAGCAGGCTTCGTTTGGGGTGGGAAAAACTGTTTTTT.